The 32 T cell receptor beta chains listed next were all sequenced from one sample in a study of a mutant IDH1 vaccine in newly diagnosed glioma. Time point here: week 23, last vaccination. It was 300 ug of mutant IDH1 20-mer peptide that made up each vaccine dose, given with topical imiquimod. Assay used: immunoSEQ multiplex PCR; TCRdb lists only in-frame clones, some missing. The sample holds approximately 82,000 clones; approximately 85% are singletons and the top ten take roughly 0.74%. Their specific antigens are unknown. The specimen comprised PBMCs, sampled from a glioma patient whose treatment included an IDH1 peptide vaccine. The receptors were sampled from a woman between 50 and 59 years old with glioma.

For the CDR3, the DNA is TGTGCCAGCAGCGAATTGACAGGGGTTGGGGCCAACGTCCTGACTTTC. Translation: CASSELTGVGANVLTF. This rearrangement joins TRBV7-9 to TRBJ2-6; TRBD1 matches 8 bases. V lost 5 bases, J lost 3 bases, and 6 bases stayed unmatched. The CDR3 is 16 residues long. In germline, CDR1 is SEHNR, CDR2 FQNEAQ (reference sequence).

This clone was recorded only once. The chain is built from TRBV10-3 and TRBJ2-7; D perhaps matches TRBD1 (5 bases). With 0 bases removed from V and 1 base from J, the gap between germline ends came to 13 bases. The CDR3 extends over 16 amino acids. From germline, CDR1 is ENHRY and CDR2 SYGVKD. CDR3 nucleotide sequence: TGTGCCATCAGTGAGTCGGTGGCAGGGCGATCCTACGAGCAGTACTTC. This codes for CAISESVAGRSYEQYF.

The chain employs TRBV5-1 and TRBJ2-5; 7 positions match TRBD1. The CDR3 runs 13 residues. Germline V lookup: CDR1 SGHRS, CDR2 YFSETQ. Trimming cost V 4 bases and J 2 bases; bases outside gene matches: 2. The CDR3, as DNA: TGCGCCAGCAGCCCGGACAGGCAAGAGACCCAGTACTTC. Amino acid sequence: CASSPDRQETQYF.

V is TRBV4-2 and J is TRBJ1-2; D is undetermined. Between the trimmed V and J ends, which lost 4 bases and 2 bases, there was a span of 2 bases. The CDR3 is 11 residues long. Germline V gene data show CDR1 as LGHNA and CDR2 as YNFKEQ. This chain's CDR3 is CASSLNYGYTF. DNA for the CDR3: TGTGCCAGCAGCCTCAACTATGGCTACACCTTC.

This chain connects TRBV7-9 to TRBJ1-6, with D tentatively TRBD1 (6 bases). Germline CDR1 SEHNR, CDR2 FQNEAQ (reference sequence). The V gene lost 5 bases and the J gene lost 10 bases, with 18 bases spanning the gap. The CDR3 length is 15 residues. CDR3 loop: CASSQTSGALSPLHF. The DNA for the CDR3 is TGTGCCAGCAGCCAGACTTCGGGGGCATTGTCACCCCTCCACTTT.

V usage is TRBV10-3 and J usage is TRBJ2-7; D might be TRBD2 (5 bases). The CDR3 has 16 residues. V was trimmed by 3 bases and J by 0 bases, leaving 15 bases between them. From germline, CDR1 is ENHRY and CDR2 SYGVKD. CDR3 protein: CAISEITSGSSYEQYF. CDR3 DNA sequence: TGTGCCATCAGTGAAATAACTAGTGGGAGCTCCTACGAGCAGTACTTC.

CDR3 in DNA: TGTGCCAGTAGTATTGTGGTAGCGGGAGGGAATGAGCAGTTCTTC. Protein: CASSIVVAGGNEQFF. The chain carries TRBV19 and TRBJ2-1; 11 bases are shared with TRBD2. The CDR3 runs 15 residues. Germline values: CDR1 LNHDA, CDR2 SQIVND (reference sequence). V was pared by 3 bases and J by 7 bases, with 5 bases of the junction left unmatched. Complete variable domain (other parts from reference TRBV19 and TRBJ2-1): DGGITQSPKYLFRKEGQNVTLSCEQNLNHDAMYWYRQDPGQGLRLIYYSQIVNDFQKGDIAEGYSVSREKKESFPLTVTSAQKNPTAFYLCASSIVVAGGNEQFFGPGTRLTVL.

For the CDR3, the DNA is TGTGCCAGCAGCCAGGGGGGTTTCAATCAGCCCCAGCATTTT. It translates to CASSQGGFNQPQHF. This chain uses TRBV14 with TRBJ1-5; a weak D match, TRBD1 (5 bases). The germline CDR1 and CDR2 sequences are SGHDN and FVKESK. The CDR3 contains 14 residues. V was trimmed by 3 bases and J by 3 bases, leaving 9 bases between them.

This clone is a singleton in its sample. The V gene is TRBV7-9, the J gene TRBJ1-4; D gene uncertain. V gave up 0 bases and J gave up 5 bases, with 13 bases separating them. Germline V gives CDR1 SEHNR, CDR2 FQNEAQ (reference sequence). There are 16 residues in the CDR3. For the CDR3, the DNA is TGTGCCAGCAGCTTAGCCCGACCCGGACCAAATGAAAAACTGTTTTTT. This codes for CASSLARPGPNEKLFF.

This clone has only a few counts. V is TRBV5-1 and J is TRBJ1-4, with D possibly TRBD1 on 5 matching bases. This CDR3 comprises 14 residues. The germline V and J ends were trimmed by 4 bases and 5 bases, with 12 bases remaining between them. Per germline, CDR1 SGHRS and CDR2 YFSETQ. The CDR3 nucleotides are TGCGCCAGCAGCCCTCCGGGGGGGAATGAAAAACTGTTTTTT. Its protein is CASSPPGGNEKLFF.

The chain uses TRBV4-2 and TRBJ2-6; 10 bases are a match to TRBD1. The CDR3 loop spans 17 amino acids. After removal of 5 bases from V and 0 bases from J, the junction contained 4 bases not matched to a gene. Looked up from germline, CDR1 is LGHNA and CDR2 is YNFKEQ. The CDR3: CASSLDRGNSGANVLTF. CDR3 DNA: TGTGCCAGCAGCTTGGACAGGGGGAACTCTGGGGCCAACGTCCTGACTTTC.

This sequence joins TRBV6-6 and TRBJ1-3; D is perhaps TRBD1 (5 bases). The CDR3 consists of 15 residues. Germline CDR1 MNHNY, CDR2 SVGAGI (reference sequence). V lost 4 bases, J lost 3 bases, and 13 bases lay in between. CDR3 sequence (DNA): TGTGCCAGCAGTTGGGCCCAGGGTCGTGGAAACACCATATATTTT. It is translated as CASSWAQGRGNTIYF.

The genes are TRBV11-2 and TRBJ2-5; D may match TRBD1 or TRBD2 (6 bases each). Between the trimmed V and J ends, which lost 4 bases and 2 bases, there was a span of 14 bases. The CDR3 has 15 amino acids. Germline CDR1 SGHAT, CDR2 FQNNGV. The DNA of the CDR3 is TGTGCCAGCAGCTCCCCGAGGGGGAGGCAAGAGACCCAGTACTTC. Protein product: CASSSPRGRQETQYF.

The CDR3, as DNA: TGTGCCAGCAGGTCAGGTCCACATGGCTACACCTTC. Its protein product is CASRSGPHGYTF. The rearrangement uses TRBV2 and TRBJ1-2; no reliable D call. The germline V gene has CDR1 SNHLY and CDR2 FYNNEI. The V end was cut by 6 bases, the J end by 6 bases, with 11 bases between. The CDR3 has 12 amino acids.

The chain uses TRBV10-2 and TRBJ2-7, with TRBD2 as a possible D gene (5 bases). The CDR3 covers 16 residues. The germline V gene has CDR1 WSHSY and CDR2 SAAADI. Trimming took off 3 bases at V and 2 bases at J, with 17 bases between the two ends. CDR3 loop: CASSDSLGDSPYEQYF. CDR3 DNA: TGCGCCAGCAGTGATTCCCTGGGAGACTCGCCCTACGAGCAGTACTTC.

This clone was seen just once. The chain has TRBV19 and TRBJ2-7; possibly TRBD1 or TRBD2 for D (6 bases each). This CDR3 contains 14 residues. Trimming stripped 4 bases from V and 0 bases from J, with 10 bases between. CDR1 is LNHDA and CDR2 is SQIVND in the germline V gene (reference sequence). The CDR3 DNA reads TGTGCCAGTAGTAGGAGGGGGACCTCCTACGAGCAGTACTTC. It is translated as CASSRRGTSYEQYF.

This rearrangement joins TRBV7-9 to TRBJ2-7; no clear D. Germline CDR1 is SEHNR and CDR2 is FQNEAQ (reference sequence). The CDR3 totals 13 residues. Trimming left V 0 bases short and J 0 bases short, with 3 bases between. CDR3 in DNA: TGTGCCAGCAGCTTAGCCGTCTCCTACGAGCAGTACTTC. Its protein is CASSLAVSYEQYF. The full variable domain, rest sourced from reference TRBV7-9 and TRBJ2-7, is DTGVSQNPRHKITKRGQNVTFRCDPISEHNRLYWYRQTLGQGPEFLTYFQNEAQLEKSRLLSDRFSAERPKGSFSTLEIQRTEQGDSAMYLCASSLAVSYEQYFGPGTRLTVT.

The chain is built from TRBV5-1 and TRBJ2-3; D is unclear. The CDR3 is 14 amino acids. Germline CDR1 and CDR2: SGHRS and YFSETQ. V was pared by 2 bases and J by 4 bases, with 11 bases between. CDR3: CASSFRPNPDTQYF. In nucleotides, the CDR3 is TGCGCCAGCAGCTTTAGGCCTAACCCAGATACGCAGTATTTT. Using reference TRBV5-1 and TRBJ2-3 for the parts outside the CDR3, the full variable domain is KAGVTQTPRYLIKTRGQQVTLSCSPISGHRSVSWYQQTPGQGLQFLFEYFSETQRNKGNFPGRFSGRQFSNSRSEMNVSTLELGDSALYLCASSFRPNPDTQYFGPGTRLTVL.

J is TRBJ1-1 and V is TRBV29-1; D remains unclear. The length of the CDR3 is 12 residues. CDR1 SQVTM and CDR2 ANQGSEA come from the germline V gene. V lost 7 bases, J lost 3 bases, and 12 bases lay in between. The CDR3 DNA reads as TGCAGCGCGAAAATATGGGACACTGAAGCTTTCTTT. This gives the protein CSAKIWDTEAFF.

This clone has just one count. The V gene is TRBV5-1, the J gene TRBJ2-7; maybe TRBD2 (5 bases). The V gene's germline CDR1 is SGHRS and CDR2 YFSETQ. Trimming pared 2 bases from V and 1 base from J, leaving 10 bases between. This CDR3 is built from 14 residues. Here the CDR3 reads CASSLGSGSYEQYF. CDR3 coding DNA: TGCGCCAGCAGCTTAGGCAGCGGATCCTACGAGCAGTACTTC.

V is TRBV18 and J is TRBJ1-6; D may be TRBD1 (5 bases). V lost 4 bases and J lost 6, with 13 bases in between. The germline V gene encodes CDR1 KGHSH and CDR2 LQKENI. CDR3 size: 15 residues. The CDR3 nucleotides are TGTGCCAGCTCACTCGGGACCGCCTCTAATTCACCCCTCCACTTT. Protein sequence: CASSLGTASNSPLHF.

The chain carries TRBV28 and TRBJ1-4; D uncertain. Germline-derived CDR1 and CDR2 are MDHEN and SYDVKM. Trimming took off 8 bases at V and 6 bases at J, with 16 bases between the two ends. The CDR3 spans 14 residues. CDR3 protein: CASAILRTDEKLFF. CDR3 in DNA: TGTGCCAGCGCCATACTACGGACGGATGAAAAACTGTTTTTT.

The rearrangement links TRBV5-4 to TRBJ2-2, with D possibly being TRBD1 or TRBD2 (5 bases each). Germline CDR1 and CDR2: SGHNT and YYREEE (reference sequence). The CDR3 loop spans 14 amino acids. The V gene lost 1 base and the J gene lost 4 bases, with 8 bases spanning the gap. The CDR3 here is CASSLSGGTGELFF. In nucleotides, the CDR3 is TGTGCCAGCAGCTTGAGTGGGGGCACCGGGGAGCTGTTTTTT.

The V gene is TRBV30, the J gene TRBJ1-2; D gene unclear. Trimming took off 0 bases at V and 4 bases at J, with 3 bases between the two ends. There are 11 residues in the CDR3. Germline-derived CDR1 and CDR2 are GTSNPN and SVGIG (reference sequence). CDR3 region: CAWSVGYGYTF. The CDR3, as DNA: TGTGCCTGGAGTGTTGGCTATGGCTACACCTTC.

This chain connects TRBV11-3 to TRBJ2-1; TRBD2 aligns across 7 bases. V lost 0 bases, J lost 5 bases, and 10 bases stayed unmatched. Germline loops: CDR1 SGHNT, CDR2 YENEEA. The CDR3 spans 17 residues. This chain's CDR3 is CASSLDGSSGAHNEQFF. The CDR3 DNA reads as TGTGCCAGCAGCTTAGATGGGTCTAGCGGAGCACACAATGAGCAGTTCTTC.

This chain joins TRBV5-4 and TRBJ1-3, with a weak D call TRBD1 (5 bases). V was trimmed by 0 bases and J by 0 bases, leaving 7 bases between them. Germline V lookup: CDR1 SGHNT, CDR2 YYREEE (reference sequence). CDR3 length equals 15 residues. DNA for the CDR3: TGTGCCAGCAGCTTGGACAGGCTCTCTGGAAACACCATATATTTT. It yields the protein CASSLDRLSGNTIYF. Variable domain in full (rest from reference TRBV5-4 and TRBJ1-3): ETGVTQSPTHLIKTRGQQVTLRCSSQSGHNTVSWYQQALGQGPQFIFQYYREEENGRGNFPPRFSGLQFPNYSSELNVNALELDDSALYLCASSLDRLSGNTIYFGEGSWLTVV.

The V gene is TRBV4-1, the J gene TRBJ2-3, with D maybe TRBD2 (6 bases). The germline V gene has CDR1 MGHRA and CDR2 YSYEKL. CDR3 length: 15 residues. V was cut by 1 base and J by 2 bases, with 10 bases left in between. CDR3 sequence reads: CASSQGGDSTDTQYF. CDR3 DNA sequence: TGCGCCAGCAGCCAAGGGGGGGATTCCACAGATACGCAGTATTTT.

V gene TRBV10-3 combines with J gene TRBJ1-5; maybe TRBD1 (6 bases). The CDR3 covers 14 residues. V lost 8 bases to trimming and J lost 3 bases, with 14 bases between them. Germline V lookup: CDR1 ENHRY, CDR2 SYGVKD. CDR3: CAIGPQGNNQPQHF. DNA for the CDR3: TGTGCCATCGGACCACAGGGAAACAATCAGCCCCAGCATTTT.

The chain uses TRBV28 and TRBJ1-3; possibly TRBD1 for D (5 bases). Trimming cost V 10 bases and J 5 bases, with 15 bases left between them. From germline, CDR1 is MDHEN and CDR2 SYDVKM. This CDR3 region has 13 residues. CDR3 protein: CATIDSGRNTIYF. In DNA form, the CDR3 reads TGTGCCACAATCGACAGCGGGAGAAACACCATATATTTT.

The chain couples TRBV18 to TRBJ1-5; D is unresolved. The V and J ends lost 4 bases and 3 bases respectively, with 13 bases between them. Germline V gene lookup returns CDR1 KGHSH and CDR2 LQKENI. CDR3 length: 15 amino acids. CDR3 protein: CASSLTEGDNQPQHF. The CDR3 DNA is TGTGCCAGCTCACTTACGGAAGGTGACAATCAGCCCCAGCATTTT.

This clone was recorded a few times. J is TRBJ1-1 and V is TRBV7-2; maybe TRBD1 (5 bases). V was trimmed by 0 bases and J by 4 bases, leaving 12 bases between them. This CDR3 spans 15 amino acids. Per germline, CDR1 SGHTA and CDR2 FQGNSA. CDR3 loop: CASSLAAGRGTEAFF. The CDR3 bases are TGTGCCAGCAGCTTAGCGGCGGGGCGCGGCACTGAAGCTTTCTTT.

This CDR3 reads CASSITGGYGYTF. DNA for the CDR3: TGTGCCAGTAGTATCACCGGGGGCTATGGCTACACCTTC. This chain uses TRBV19 with TRBJ1-2; D might be TRBD1 (5 bases). V lost 3 bases to trimming and J lost 4 bases, with 9 bases between them. The CDR3 is 13 residues long. CDR1 is LNHDA, CDR2 SQIVND, per germline (reference sequence).